This TCR beta chain was found in a study of shared clonotypes between healthy human individuals. It was CD45RO-negative cells, positively selected for CCR7, that made up naive CD8 cells, with terminally differentiated effector memory CD45RA+ cells excluded. Sequenced by immunoSEQ multiplex PCR; TCRdb stores in-frame clones only, minus some. Among around 1.9 million clones listed, roughly 95% were seen once. Details on this clone: The same CDR3 can be traced to other DNA sequences in this sample.

This receptor was identified in a man between 18 and 29 years old in good health. Some clones in this sample may be carry-over from other donors' samples. Material: naive CD8+ T cells from PBMCs.

For the CDR3, the DNA is TGTGCCAGCAGCTTACTAGCGGGAGTAGAAGAGACCCAGTACTTC. Protein sequence: CASSLLAGVEETQYF. The chain is built from TRBV11-2 and TRBJ2-5, with TRBD2 identical over 10 bases. J lost 3 bases, V lost 2 bases, and 3 bases had no gene match. This CDR3 comprises 15 residues. Germline V CDR1 and CDR2: SGHAT, FQNNGV.